This is a list of T cell receptor beta chains from one sample in a study of blood T cell repertoires in COVID-19. The method was immunoSEQ multiplex PCR; TCRdb's version includes in-frame clones alone and lacks a portion of them. This table has over 150,000 clones, 80% to 90% appearing once. The sequenced sample was peripheral blood. These receptors all stem from a woman aged 60-75 years with COVID-19, enrolled during active disease. The CDR3 runs from the conserved cysteine through the conserved F or W. D genes are given only for firm matches.

TRBV19	TRBJ1-6	TRBD1	CASTRDRGNSPLHF	TGTGCCAGTACCCGGGACAGGGGTAATTCACCCCTCCACTTT
TRBV27	TRBJ1-6	NA	CASSLRGRASYNSPLHF	TGTGCCAGCAGTTTAAGGGGGAGGGCCTCCTATAATTCACCCCTCCACTTT
TRBV3-1/TRBV3-2	TRBJ1-3	TRBD1	CASSRGLVGTGDTIYF	TGTGCCAGCAGCCGGGGACTTGTTGGGACAGGGGACACCATATATTTT
TRBV19	TRBJ2-7	NA	CASSGDTRVFYEQYF	TGTGCCAGTAGTGGTGACACCCGAGTGTTTTACGAGCAGTACTTC
TRBV10-1	TRBJ2-2	NA	CASSEGRGSTGELFF	TGCGCCAGCAGTGAGGGTAGAGGGAGCACCGGGGAGCTGTTTTTT
TRBV6-5	TRBJ2-7	NA	CASRPDRYPYEQYF	TGTGCCAGCAGACCCGACAGGTACCCCTACGAGCAGTACTTC
TRBV2	TRBJ1-2	NA	CASTPQGGYTF	TGTGCCAGCACCCCCCAGGGGGGCTACACCTTC
TRBV7-3	TRBJ2-4	NA	CASSLREDKNIQYF	TGTGCCAGCAGCCTCAGGGAGGACAAAAACATTCAGTACTTC
TRBV5-6	TRBJ1-3	NA	CASSLLTGFEGNTIYF	TGTGCCAGCAGCTTACTGACAGGATTCGAAGGAAACACCATATATTTT
TRBV5-1	TRBJ2-7	TRBD1	CASTKAGQGTSYEQYF	TGCGCCAGCACGAAAGCGGGACAGGGGACCTCCTACGAGCAGTACTTC
TRBV7-8	TRBJ1-1	NA	CASSFRDWVDTEAFF	TGTGCCAGCAGCTTTCGGGACTGGGTGGACACTGAAGCTTTCTTT
TRBV5-1	TRBJ2-3	NA	CASSLMAGPDTQYF	TGCGCCAGCAGCTTGATGGCAGGTCCAGATACGCAGTATTTT
TRBV19	TRBJ1-1	TRBD1	CASTPQGAHTEAFF	TGTGCCAGTACCCCTCAGGGGGCGCACACTGAAGCTTTCTTT